Listed here is a single T cell receptor (beta chain). As yet, its antigen is unknown. The sample contains more than one DNA sequence encoding this CDR3. The sample is drawn from a study of shared clonotypes between healthy human individuals. Study-wide points: Having only a few donors restricted how much genetic and exposure-history diversity was captured.

Genomic DNA of each subset was evenly split across several immunoSEQ plates. Clones were read by immunoSEQ multiplex PCR, and TCRdb kept only the in-frame ones, dropping some. The profile covers over 950,000 clones, with 70% to 85% appearing a single time and 0.85% to 1% taken by the ten largest. The source is a man aged 18 to 35 in good health. Some clones in this sample may be carry-over from other donors' samples. The sequenced material came from memory CD4+ T cells from PBMCs. The subset is: CD45RA-negative fraction.

Here the CDR3 reads CASSFGRNTEAFF. CDR3 sequence (DNA): TGTGCCAGCAGCTTTGGGCGAAACACTGAAGCTTTCTTT. V and J are TRBV7-8 and TRBJ1-1; no clear D. The germline gives CDR1 SGHVS, CDR2 FQNEAQ. The CDR3 loop spans 13 amino acids. The V end was cut by 3 bases, the J end by 2 bases, with 7 bases between. The entire variable domain, with the rest obtained from reference TRBV7-8 and TRBJ1-1, is as follows: GAGVSQSPRYKVAKRGQDVALRCDPISGHVSLFWYQQALGQGPEFLTYFQNEAQLDKSGLPSDRFFAERPEGSVSTLKIQRTQQEDSAVYLCASSFGRNTEAFFGQGTRLTVV.